Below, 9 T cell receptor beta chains from the same sample are listed, as sequenced in a study of shared clonotypes between healthy human individuals. TCRdb's table, derived via immunoSEQ multiplex PCR, lists solely in-frame clones and lacks some. Here the sample spans about 2.4 million clones, 93% being singletons. Sequenced: naive CD4+ T cells from PBMCs. Indicated subset: CD45RA+ positively selected. These receptors all stem from a young man in good health. Some clones in this sample may be carry-over from other donors' samples.

The rearrangement joins TRBV28 to TRBJ2-2; tentative D call: TRBD1 (5 bases). Trimming removed 7 bases at V and 6 bases at J, with 21 bases between. The CDR3 sequence is 16 residues long. Germline V gives CDR1 MDHEN, CDR2 SYDVKM. The CDR3 DNA reads TGTGCCAGCAAGGTACCAGCCAGGGCCAGGTCCGGGGAGCTGTTTTTT. This codes for CASKVPARARSGELFF.

The genes are TRBV27 and TRBJ1-1, with D maybe TRBD1 (6 bases). The V end lost 6 bases, the J end lost 4 bases, and 18 bases lay between the germline ends. CDR1 and CDR2 (germline): MNHEY, SMNVEV (reference sequence). The CDR3 has 15 residues. The CDR3 loop is CASRSVRGLVTEAFF. CDR3 DNA sequence: TGTGCCAGCAGATCGGTCCGGGGGCTAGTCACTGAAGCTTTCTTT.

The chain carries TRBV28 and TRBJ1-6; maybe TRBD1 (5 bases). The CDR3 consists of 17 residues. Trimming removed 6 bases at V and 8 bases at J, with 23 bases between. The germline V gene encodes CDR1 MDHEN and CDR2 SYDVKM. The CDR3 nucleotides are TGTGCCAGCAGCCCTCGTGGGGCATTTCTCCGTGATTCACCCCTCCACTTT. It codes for CASSPRGAFLRDSPLHF.

The V gene is TRBV5-4, the J gene TRBJ2-7; 7 bases fit TRBD2. In germline, CDR1 is SGHNT, CDR2 YYREEE (reference sequence). The CDR3 is 16 residues long. V shed 4 bases, J shed 0 bases, and the junction held 10 bases outside the gene matches. CDR3 amino acids: CASSPEVPSGSYEQYF. Written as DNA, the CDR3 is TGTGCCAGCAGCCCCGAGGTCCCTAGCGGCTCCTACGAGCAGTACTTC.

The V call is TRBV7-8, the J call TRBJ2-1, with TRBD2 as a possible D gene (5 bases). CDR3 length: 12 residues. Germline V gene sequence: CDR1 SGHVS, CDR2 FQNEAQ. V lost 5 bases to trimming and J lost 9 bases, with 11 bases between them. CDR3: CASSRQRSEQFF. CDR3 bases: TGTGCCAGCAGCCGTCAGCGGAGTGAGCAGTTCTTC.

J is TRBJ1-1 and V is TRBV5-1; 7 bases line up with TRBD1. The CDR3 length is 15 residues. J lost 4 bases, V lost 4 bases, and 10 bases had no gene match. The V gene's germline CDR1 is SGHRS and CDR2 YFSETQ. The CDR3 DNA reads as TGCGCCAGCAGCGTTACAGGGGTCGGGGGCACTGAAGCTTTCTTT. This encodes CASSVTGVGGTEAFF.

The V gene is TRBV9, the J gene TRBJ1-2, with a tentative D call TRBD1 (5 bases). V was cut by 1 base and J by 10 bases, with 8 bases left in between. The CDR3 sequence is 11 residues long. CDR1 and CDR2 from the germline V gene are SGDLS and YYNGEE. This CDR3 is CASSVRGDYTF. The CDR3 DNA is TGTGCCAGCAGCGTACGGGGGGACTACACCTTC.

This chain uses TRBV6-1 with TRBJ1-5; possible D gene TRBD1, 6 bases. CDR1 is MNHNS and CDR2 is SASEGT in the germline V gene. This CDR3 is built from 16 residues. V lost 1 base and J 3 bases, leaving 13 bases between the germline ends. The CDR3 region has the DNA TGTGCCAGCAGTGAAGTTGGGGGGCGGACCAATCAGCCCCAGCATTTT. Protein sequence: CASSEVGGRTNQPQHF.

Written as DNA, the CDR3 is TGTGCCATCAGTTTAGCGGGAGTTGAGACCCAGTACTTC. Encoded protein: CAISLAGVETQYF. The rearrangement uses TRBV10-3 and TRBJ2-5; 9 bases line up with TRBD2. This CDR3 has 13 amino acids. The ends lost 5 bases at V and 5 bases at J; junction bases unmatched: 3. The germline V gene has CDR1 ENHRY and CDR2 SYGVKD.